These T cell receptor beta chains were read from a single sample in a study of cytomegalovirus exposure and HLA in healthy donors. Assay: immunoSEQ multiplex PCR; the TCRdb copy retains only in-frame clones and omits some. The sample holds under 200,000 clones; about three quarters are singletons and the top ten take around 3.3%. Sample: PBMCs. These receptors all stem from a woman between 40 and 50 years old in good health and CMV-seronegative. Each CDR3 is given with its conserved first and last residue. A D gene is named only where the DNA matches it firmly. Part of the rows lack a size; the others show once, few, many or a class for expanded clones.

J | size | D | V | DNA | CDR3
TRBJ2-1 | NA | NA | TRBV27 | TGTGCCAGCAGTCCCGGCGGCTACAATGAGCAGTTCTTC | CASSPGGYNEQFF
TRBJ1-3 | once | TRBD1 | TRBV7-9 | TGTGCCAGCAGCCACTCGAAGGGACAGGGGGAGTCTGGAAACACCATATATTTT | CASSHSKGQGESGNTIYF
TRBJ2-7 | NA | NA | TRBV5-8 | TGTGCCAGCAGCTTGGAGTGGCGGAGCTCCTACGAGCAGTACTTC | CASSLEWRSSYEQYF
TRBJ1-6 | NA | NA | TRBV11-3 | TGTGCCAGCAGCTTAGGTCCACAGGGAGCCCTCCACTTT | CASSLGPQGALHF
TRBJ1-4 | few | NA | TRBV29-1 | TGCAGCGTTGCAGCAGGTAGTGAAAAACTGTTTTTT | CSVAAGSEKLFF
TRBJ1-1 | once | NA | TRBV5-4 | TGTGCCAGCAGCCCGGATGTGGAGACTGAAGCTTTCTTT | CASSPDVETEAFF
TRBJ2-4 | NA | NA | TRBV7-2 | TGTGCCAGCAGCCCCCGAAGTAAACTAGCCAAAAACATTCAGTACTTC | CASSPRSKLAKNIQYF
TRBJ2-5 | NA | TRBD2 | TRBV7-7 | TGTGCCAGCAGCTTATCGGCTAGCGGGGGGTGGGAGACCCAGTACTTC | CASSLSASGGWETQYF
TRBJ1-4 | NA | NA | TRBV5-1 | TGCGCCAGCAGCCCCAAGGGGGAAAAACTGTTTTTT | CASSPKGEKLFF
TRBJ2-5 | NA | NA | TRBV27 | TGTGCCAGCAGTTCCCTCTCCGGGGGTGGGCAAGCGGTGCAGTACTTC | CASSSLSGGGQAVQYF
TRBJ1-5 | few | NA | TRBV6-1 | TGTGCCAGCAGTGACTTGCAGGGTAGCAATCAGCCCCAGCATTTT | CASSDLQGSNQPQHF
TRBJ2-7 | NA | TRBD1 | TRBV7-2 | TGTGCCAGCAGCGGGGGACAGGGGAGGGAGCAGTACTTC | CASSGGQGREQYF
TRBJ1-1 | NA | NA | TRBV6-5 | TGTGCCAGCAGTTACGACATGATGAACACTGAAGCTTTCTTT | CASSYDMMNTEAFF
TRBJ2-7 | NA | NA | TRBV18 | TGTGCCAGCTCAACGAGCTCCTACGAGCAGTACTTC | CASSTSSYEQYF